This TCR beta chain is drawn from a study of T cell responses to AZD1222 COVID-19 vaccine (dated by TCRdb to the early 2020s). General notes on the study: AZD1222 recipients whose second dose came at about 4 weeks and those whose second dose came at about 12 weeks were combined into one group, since spike-specific TCR depth and breadth did not differ between the two schedules. TCR sequencing was performed for 230 to 250 trial participants, of whom about 210 were given two doses of AZD1222 and approximately 26 were given two doses of MenACWY control vaccine. Trial participants were enrolled into age subgroups of 18-55, 56-69 and 70-plus years, which contained about 160, 30 and 59 TCR-sequenced participants, respectively. The paper as a whole reports these results and caveats: Conclusions about previously exposed vaccinees are limited, since just six AZD1222 recipients were seropositive for SARS-CoV-2 at baseline. No day 14 peak-response samples were available, so repertoires were characterized only after the peak T cell response. Vaccine-associated CD4 TCRs spanned the whole spike protein, with dominant responses in regions 160-218 and 743-854. The 56-69-year group was small, and its depth increase did not reach significance, likely because of low power. A significant rise in spike-specific TCR breadth and depth was observed after two AZD1222 doses relative to day 0 and relative to MenACWY recipients. Most participants were white British and females outnumbered males, and the authors suggested that clonal diversity may have been underestimated. Nearly half of unique spike-specific TCRs reportedly recognized epitopes outside regions mutated in the B.1.351 and B.1.1.7 variants.

Concerning this clone itself: Its antigen is not yet known. There are no base qualities to consult, and no much larger clone falls within one base.

V and J are truncated by 1 base and 8 bases respectively, leaving an intervening sequence of 9 bases. CDR1 and CDR2, looked up from the germline V gene, are SGHVS and FNYEAQ. The CDR3 numbers 14 residues from cysteine through phenylalanine. The retained sequence is limited to the CDR3, 42 bases, with the frame set at the first base. Reading the label with the study, this specimen's time point is: baseline before first vaccination. Vaccinee samples were obtained from the UK trials COV001 and COV002, which included a single-blind randomized controlled phase 2/3 trial of AZD1222 (ChAdOx1 nCoV-19) in healthy adults. For TCRbeta chain sequencing, PBMC samples from trial participants were taken at day 0 and at day 28 after the second dose. The CDR3 regions of human TCRbeta chains were analyzed by immunosequencing. The study's own analysis went as follows. Repertoire TCRs were matched against a reference library of SARS-CoV-2-specific TCRs generated with the MIRA antigen-specificity platform. Breadth meant the fraction of unique TCRs that were SARS-CoV-2-associated, whereas depth meant the fraction of total T cells that were SARS-CoV-2-associated. Using the MIRA data, every spike-specific TCR was mapped to the spike region that the TCR reacted to and assigned to either a CD4 or a CD8 class. Log10-transformed breadth and depth values were compared by one-way ANOVA with Sidak's multiple comparisons tests. Drawn from immuneACCESS, this table holds only the in-frame rearrangements with V and J called that TCRdb kept. Clones are partly lost; checked studies trace under half to an unresolved V gene and leave the rest unexplained. V, J and clone size reflect that table, while D and trimming were determined from the DNA. The sample table contains tens of thousands of clones; only one count was recorded for around 87% of them. The leading ten clones occupy under 30% of the sample.

The receptor's source is an adult in good health. The rearrangement combines TRBV7-6 with TRBJ1-6, with a weak D call of TRBD1 (5 bases match). The sample in question was peripheral blood, obtained on day 0 of AZD1222 vaccination. The nucleotides are TGTGCCAGCAGCTTAGAAATCAGGGATTCACCCCTCCACTTT. Its translation reads: CASSLEIRDSPLHF.